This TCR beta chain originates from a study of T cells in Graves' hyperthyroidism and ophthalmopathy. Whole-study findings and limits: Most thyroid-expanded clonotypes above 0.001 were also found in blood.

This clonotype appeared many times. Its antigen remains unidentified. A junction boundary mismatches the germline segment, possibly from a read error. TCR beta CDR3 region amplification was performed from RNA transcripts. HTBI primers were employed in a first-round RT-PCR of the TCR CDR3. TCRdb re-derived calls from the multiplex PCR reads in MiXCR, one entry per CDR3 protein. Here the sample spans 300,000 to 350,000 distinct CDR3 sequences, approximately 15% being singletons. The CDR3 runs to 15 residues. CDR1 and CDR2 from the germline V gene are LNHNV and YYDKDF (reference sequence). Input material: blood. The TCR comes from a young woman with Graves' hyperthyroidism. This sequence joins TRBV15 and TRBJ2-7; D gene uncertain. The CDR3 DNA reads TGTGCCACCAGCAGAGACAGGAGTACCTCCAACGAGCAGTACTTC. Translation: CATSRDRSTSNEQYF.